The clone carrying this T cell receptor (beta chain) was counted a few times. Its cognate antigen is unknown. The germline V and J ends were trimmed by 1 base and 0 bases, with 13 bases remaining between them. This CDR3 contains 16 residues. Germline CDR1 and CDR2: GTSNPN and SVGIG (reference sequence). One heparinised blood draw, averaging roughly 120 mL, came from each donor. This entry belongs to a study of beta chain features in type 1 diabetes. Expressed TCRB transcripts got sequenced, as all isolated RNA was reverse transcribed. Produced via immunoSEQ multiplex PCR; TCRdb's table is partial and in-frame only. The data show over 650,000 clones, over 13% seen once. General observations from the study: Moderate but significant shortening of TCRB CDR3s was recorded in all four CD4+ subsets from Type 1 diabetes patients.

Specimen: naive CD4+ T cells from blood. The sequence was obtained from a man between 18 and 35 years old with type 1 diabetes. The rearrangement joins TRBV30 to TRBJ1-5; maybe TRBD1 (5 bases). The CDR3, as DNA: TGTGCCTGGAGTGCCGACCGGGGGTCTAGCAATCAGCCCCAGCATTTT. Translating gives CAWSADRGSSNQPQHF.